Ten or more counts support the clone carrying this TCR beta chain. Its matching antigen is unknown. This entry comes from a study of early T cells in non-severe SARS-CoV-2 infection. Across the whole study: It was bulk RNA from unsorted whole blood that was sequenced, and the chains were unpaired. Overall study findings and caveats: VDJdb-based annotation leaned toward anti-spike CD8 responses and missed private and CD4 specificities.

The germline CDR1 and CDR2 sequences are LGHDT and YNNKEL (reference sequence). The CDR3 is 15 amino acids. V was clipped by 3 bases and J by 2 bases, with 12 bases between them. Individual cDNA molecules received unique molecular identifiers during library preparation. A single record per CDR3 protein comes from TCRdb applying MiXCR to the 5' RACE reads. This table holds 20,000 to 25,000 distinct CDR3 sequences, 3.5% to 4.5% found once. The rearrangement links TRBV3-1 to TRBJ2-3, with D tentatively TRBD2 (5 bases). The sequence was collected from an adult who was a healthcare worker with PCR-confirmed SARS-CoV-2 infection or an uninfected control (not recorded which). The sample taken for sequencing was whole blood. The CDR3 DNA follows: TGTGCCAGCAGCCACCGAGCGGAACACACAGATACGCAGTATTTT. Translating gives CASSHRAEHTDTQYF.